This TCR beta chain was identified during a study of T cells in Graves' hyperthyroidism and ophthalmopathy. Regions amplified from RNA transcripts were the TCR beta CDR3 regions. With the HTBI primer set, the TCR CDR3 went through a first round of RT-PCR. TCRdb called the multiplex PCR reads again in MiXCR, with one record for every CDR3 protein. The sample shows 450,000 to 600,000 distinct CDR3 sequences, approximately 14% of them seen only once. Unmatched junction bases numbered 8, after V lost 2 bases and J lost 2 bases. Germline V CDR1 and CDR2: SGDLS, YYNGEE. The CDR3 length is 16 residues. In this sample, this clonotype turned up a few times. Graves' hyperthyroidism is called stable when ophthalmopathy does not progress within 18 months. Hyperthyroidism was newly diagnosed in patients aged 18 to 65 (duration under 2 months). Not enrolled were patients with uncontrolled infection, other autoimmune disease, pregnancy or lactation. On the basis of clinical symptoms, serum thyroxine and TRAb, thyroid ultrasound and orbital computed tomography, diagnoses were made.

This chain joins TRBV9 and TRBJ2-7; 9 bases line up with TRBD2. This clonotype was obtained from a woman between 35 and 50 years old with Graves' hyperthyroidism. Sequenced sample: blood. The CDR3 reads CASSVRGGTDPYEQYF. The CDR3 DNA reads TGTGCCAGCAGCGTGCGGGGGGGGACCGATCCCTACGAGCAGTACTTC.